The clone carrying this TCR beta chain was observed once. The antigen is undetermined. This entry is derived from a study of identifying expanded T cells in peripheral blood. Healthy donors had no documented immune events, such as infections, while sampled. Study-level points and caveats: Differentially abundant clones: roughly 1.2 between replicates, about 15 at approximately 13 days, over 18 at four. Clone count variance between roughly 2-week samples rose with total template count.

The table came from immunoSEQ multiplex PCR; TCRdb's copy has only in-frame clones and leaves some out. The sample lists about 78,000 clones; 84% were seen once. CDR1 and CDR2 (germline): SNHLY, FYNNEI. The length of the CDR3 is 16 residues. V gave up 8 bases and J gave up 7 bases; unmatched junction bases: 20. Sequencing input: blood. The receptor comes from a person between 18 and 75 years old in good health. The V call is TRBV2, the J call TRBJ2-7, with 7 bases aligning to TRBD2. The CDR3 reads CASYIILQRDRQEQYF. The CDR3 nucleotides read TGTGCCAGCTACATTATATTACAGCGGGACCGGCAAGAGCAGTACTTC.